One TCR beta chain is described in this entry. The data originate from a study of PD-L1 blockade in urothelial cancer. Study context: Blood yielded a median of approximately 140,000 T cells per sample.

Each PCR had synthetic TCR analog templates added to it as a spike-in. Clones were read by immunoSEQ multiplex PCR, and TCRdb kept only the in-frame ones, dropping some. The profile shows roughly 25,000 clones, 84% of them singletons. Trimming at V came to 8 bases and at J to 6 bases, leaving 11 bases not matched to a gene. Germline V gene sequence: CDR1 MDHEN, CDR2 SYDVKM. The CDR3 has 16 residues. V and J are TRBV28 and TRBJ1-4, with TRBD1 matching 11 bases. The sequencing here drew on PBMCs, taken around atezolizumab (anti-PD-L1) treatment. The TCR comes from a man aged 65 to 85 with urothelial cancer. CDR3 sequence: CASRGQGADRDEKLFF. CDR3 coding DNA: TGTGCCAGCCGAGGACAGGGGGCGGATCGGGATGAAAAACTGTTTTTT.